This TCR beta chain was obtained from a study of T cell responses to AZD1222 COVID-19 vaccine (dated by TCRdb to the early 2020s). Concerning the study at large: TCR sequencing covered about 230 trial participants: about 210 given two doses of AZD1222 and 26 given two doses of MenACWY control vaccine. Trial participants were enrolled into age subgroups of 18-55, 56-69 and 70-plus years, which contained 148, 28 and 57 TCR-sequenced participants, respectively. Here is what the overall study found, with its caveats: A significant rise in spike-specific TCR breadth and depth was observed after two AZD1222 doses relative to day 0 and relative to MenACWY recipients. Nearly half of unique spike-specific TCRs reportedly recognized epitopes outside regions mutated in the B.1.351 and B.1.1.7 variants. Conclusions about previously exposed vaccinees were limited because only a handful of AZD1222 recipients were SARS-CoV-2 seropositive at baseline. The vaccine-associated CD4 TCRs covered the entire spike protein, and the dominant responses fell in regions 160-218 and 743-854. Because no day 14 peak-response samples were available, repertoires were characterized only after the peak T cell response. Most participants were white British and females outnumbered males, and the authors suggested that clonal diversity may have been underestimated. The 56-69-year group was small, and its depth increase did not reach significance, likely because of low power.

The CDR3 regions of human TCRbeta chains were analyzed by immunosequencing. The original pipeline was this. TCRs in the repertoires were compared against a reference library of SARS-CoV-2-specific TCRs that had been generated with the MIRA antigen-specificity platform. Breadth was defined as the fraction of unique TCRs that were SARS-CoV-2-associated. Depth was defined as the fraction of total T cells that were SARS-CoV-2-associated. Using the MIRA data, every spike-specific TCR was mapped to the spike region that the TCR reacted to and assigned to either a CD4 or a CD8 class. Log10-transformed breadth and depth values were compared by one-way ANOVA with Sidak's multiple comparisons tests. Not all clones reach the TCRdb copy of this immuneACCESS table, which keeps in-frame sequences only. Checked studies attribute under half of the gap to unresolved V genes and leave the rest unexplained. V, J and clone size derive from that table, while D and trimming were established from the DNA sequence. The sample table contains 79,000 or so clones; only one count was recorded for around 80% of them. The ten top clones hold 27% of the sample.

Per the publication, the time point label means: about 28 days (+/-7) after the second vaccine dose. This specimen's treatment or condition label, interpreted: meningococcal conjugate vaccine given as trial control. Vaccinee samples came from UK trials COV001 and COV002, including a single-blind randomized controlled phase 2/3 trial of AZD1222 (ChAdOx1 nCoV-19) in healthy adults. For TCRbeta chain sequencing, PBMC samples were collected from trial participants at day 0 and at day 28 after the second dose. Inclusive of the bounding cysteine and phenylalanine, the CDR3 is 15 residues long. Only CDR3 DNA is held: 45 bases, read in frame from base 1. Trimming accounts for 7 bases at V and 6 bases at J, while the number of junction bases matched to no gene is 14. According to the germline V gene (reference sequence), CDR1 reads MNHEY and CDR2 reads SMNVEV. To note about this clone: Its antigen target is currently unknown. No much larger clone is present one base from it, and per-base qualities are unavailable.

The chain is encoded by TRBV27 joined to TRBJ1-2; 7 bases in the middle match TRBD1. The TCR comes from an adult who received the MenACWY meningococcal vaccine as a control. The specimen comprised peripheral blood, sampled 28 days after the second dose of the MenACWY control vaccine. The CDR3 protein sequence reads: CASMTPDRAFDGYTF. The DNA is TGTGCCAGCATGACCCCCGACAGGGCTTTTGATGGCTACACCTTC.